The 6 T cell receptor beta chains below were found in one sample sequenced in a study of beta chain features in type 1 diabetes (dated by TCRdb to the late 2010s). General findings and caveats noted by the study authors: In all four CD4+ subsets, TCRB CDR3 length was moderately but significantly shorter in type 1 diabetes patients.

The protocol used for the library was the immunoSEQ multiplex PCR assay. The entire amount of isolated RNA was reverse transcribed using the High Capacity cDNA Reverse Transcription Kit, so the sequenced TCRB transcripts were expressed ones. TCRdb limited this immuneACCESS table to in-frame rearrangements with V and J called. A share of clones is missing; checked studies link under half to unresolved V genes, and the rest is unexplained. Present in this sample are a few hundred thousand clones, roughly 10% of which were seen just once. The ten most abundant clones make up about 0.018% of the sample. Their antigens remain unidentified. Sequenced input: naive CD4+ T cells from blood. The label giving this sample's cell subset or site can be read as: true naive CD4+ T cells. The receptors stem from a man under 40 with type 1 diabetes.

In its sample, this clone was seen a few times. The V call is TRBV2, the J call TRBJ2-1, with D tentatively TRBD2 (5 bases). Germline CDR1 and CDR2: SNHLY and FYNNEI. V dropped 5 bases and J dropped 9 bases, with 14 bases sitting between them. This CDR3 has 13 amino acids. The CDR3 is CASSLAPGVEQFF. The CDR3 coding sequence is TGTGCCAGCAGTCTAGCCCCGGGCGTTGAGCAGTTCTTC.

For the CDR3, the DNA is TGTGCCAGCAGAAGTCAAGGAGCGGGGGGGTATGGTGAGCAGTTCTTC. Residues: CASRSQGAGGYGEQFF. This sequence joins TRBV7-2 and TRBJ2-1, with 10 bases identical to TRBD2. The CDR3 is 16 residues long. The V gene's germline CDR1 is SGHTA and CDR2 FQGNSA. With V trimmed by 6 bases and J by 9 bases, 14 bases remained unmatched.

The chain uses TRBV30 and TRBJ2-2; a weak D match, TRBD1 (5 bases). Germline-derived CDR1 and CDR2 are GTSNPN and SVGIG (reference sequence). V lost 5 bases and J lost 4, with 11 bases in between. This CDR3 comprises 13 residues. This CDR3 is CAWVRAFTGELFF. Written as DNA, the CDR3 is TGTGCCTGGGTCAGGGCATTCACCGGGGAGCTGTTTTTT.

The chain employs TRBV9 and TRBJ2-1; TRBD1 agrees at 11 bases. V shed 8 bases, J shed 5 bases, and the junction held 6 bases outside the gene matches. The length of the CDR3 is 14 residues. CDR1 and CDR2 (germline): SGDLS, YYNGEE. The CDR3 bases are TGTGCCAGTGTAAAGGGACAGGGGGACAATGAGCAGTTCTTC. It yields the protein CASVKGQGDNEQFF.

This clone was observed a few times. The chain carries TRBV9 and TRBJ2-7; TRBD2 aligns across 8 bases. Trimming took 4 bases from V and 5 from J; bases not matched to a gene: 5. The CDR3 contains 13 residues. CDR1 and CDR2 from the germline V gene are SGDLS and YYNGEE. CDR3 sequence reads: CASSSIGGDEQYF. The CDR3 coding sequence is TGTGCCAGCAGCTCCATCGGGGGGGACGAGCAGTACTTC.

This clone turned up a few times. V gene TRBV28 combines with J gene TRBJ1-4; D might be TRBD1 (5 bases). This CDR3 comprises 13 residues. V gave up 6 bases and J gave up 8 bases, with 13 bases separating them. The V gene's germline CDR1 is MDHEN and CDR2 SYDVKM. The chain's CDR3 is CASRGIQGEKLFF. The CDR3 nucleotides read TGTGCCAGCAGAGGGATCCAGGGCGAAAAACTGTTTTTT.